A selection of T cell receptor beta chains follows, all from one sample in a study of T cells expressing NK-cell markers. For each CDR3 protein, TCRdb gives one entry from its re-call of the 5' RACE reads, without DNA. The sample data list approximately 150,000 distinct CDR3 sequences. The sequenced material came from blood T cells: a sorted CD56 or NKG2C T cell subset, CD4+ or CD8+ T cells, or bulk PBMC T cells (not recorded which). These receptor sequences come from a man aged 18 to 29 in good health. The CDR3 runs from the conserved cysteine through the conserved F or W.

V: TRBV29-1; J: TRBJ2-5; CDR3: CSVAFSKERKETQYF
V: TRBV29-1; J: TRBJ2-7; CDR3: CSVEVTSGRDEQYF
V: TRBV5-8; J: TRBJ2-3; CDR3: CASSRGLAGGGDTQYF
V: TRBV6-5; J: TRBJ1-2; CDR3: CASSYGQGANYGYTF
V: TRBV3-1; J: TRBJ2-2; CDR3: CATTGLTGELFF
V: TRBV7-8; J: TRBJ1-5; CDR3: CASSLPSGPSGQPQHF
V: TRBV5-1; J: TRBJ1-5; CDR3: CASSLSPSAGQPQHF
V: TRBV30; J: TRBJ2-5; CDR3: CAWSPQRQETQYF
V: TRBV20-1; J: TRBJ2-5; CDR3: CSAPLSGSWETQYF
V: TRBV19; J: TRBJ2-7; CDR3: CASSTSLGGGEQYF
V: TRBV12-3/TRBV12-4; J: TRBJ2-2; CDR3: CASSLIGGWPGELFF
V: TRBV3-1; J: TRBJ2-1; CDR3: CASSLGPLNEQFF
V: TRBV12-3/TRBV12-4; J: TRBJ2-1; CDR3: CASSLGLGIEQFF
V: TRBV6-5; J: TRBJ2-2; CDR3: CASSYSTGVLNTGELFF
V: TRBV6-2/TRBV6-3; J: TRBJ2-5; CDR3: CASLAGLRGQETQYF
V: TRBV4-2; J: TRBJ1-5; CDR3: CASSPSLGAARYQPQHF
V: TRBV27; J: TRBJ2-6; CDR3: CASSPQTSGANVLTF
V: TRBV20-1; J: TRBJ1-2; CDR3: CSALAGTFMRGYTF
V: TRBV12-3/TRBV12-4; J: TRBJ2-1; CDR3: CASSLDGRGGKFF
V: TRBV7-2; J: TRBJ2-7; CDR3: CASRRTGAYEQYF
V: TRBV2; J: TRBJ2-2; CDR3: CATSETRGYTGELFF
V: TRBV25-1; J: TRBJ1-2; CDR3: CASDAGNYGYTF
V: TRBV5-6; J: TRBJ1-1; CDR3: CASSLAAEGKNTEAFF
V: TRBV4-1; J: TRBJ1-1; CDR3: CASSQDGGPMNTEAFF
V: TRBV5-6; J: TRBJ2-1; CDR3: CASSSKGLAGGGEQFF
V: TRBV7-8; J: TRBJ2-2; CDR3: CASSLLESGGRGELFF
V: TRBV4-2; J: TRBJ2-3; CDR3: CASSQDEAGGLEDTQYF